The rows below give T cell receptor beta chains drawn from one sample of a study of T-cell memory formation after mild COVID-19. TCRdb reanalysed the 5' RACE reads using MiXCR and keeps one entry per CDR3 protein. Of approximately 150,000 distinct CDR3 sequences detected, 13% to 15% appear once; the ten largest clones hold 12% to 15%. What was sequenced was PBMCs or a T cell subset sorted from them (not recorded which). Every receptor here comes from an adult woman who had mild COVID-19 (a few samples of this study predate the infection). Cell type and time point are not known. CDR3s include the opening cysteine and the closing phenylalanine or tryptophan. A D gene is named only where the DNA matches it firmly. Clone size is given for some rows only: seen once, a few or many times, or a class if the clone is expanded.

clone_size d_call j_call v_call cdr3_nt cdr3_aa
. . TRBJ2-1 TRBV3-1 TGTGCCAGCAGCCAAGAAGGAGGGTGGAATGAGCAGTTCTTC CASSQEGGWNEQFF
. TRBD1 TRBJ2-7 TRBV4-2 TGTGCCAGCAGCCAAGATCAGGGGACAGCCCCCTACGAGCAGTACTTC CASSQDQGTAPYEQYF
. TRBD1 TRBJ1-1 TRBV20-1 TGCAGTGCTAGCGGAACAGGGGGCAGCGCTGAAGCTTTCTTT CSASGTGGSAEAFF
few . TRBJ2-1 TRBV18 TGTGCCAGCTGCCGACGGGGCCCCGGTCCGGATGAGCAGTTCTTC CASCRRGPGPDEQFF
many TRBD2 TRBJ2-1 TRBV7-9 TGTGCCAGCAGCCGAATTCTAGCGGGAGTTCCCAATGAGCAGTTCTTC CASSRILAGVPNEQFF
few TRBD1 TRBJ2-7 TRBV27 TGTGCCAGCAGTGGACAGGGGGCGCCCCCCTACGAGCAGTACTTC CASSGQGAPPYEQYF
many TRBD2 TRBJ2-1 TRBV20-1 TGCAGTGCTCCCCGCTCGGGACTAGCGGGAAACAATGAGCAGTTCTTC CSAPRSGLAGNNEQFF
few . TRBJ1-1 TRBV7-2 TGTGCCAGCAGCTCTCCTCCCGGGACAGAAGCTTTCTTT CASSSPPGTEAFF
. TRBD1 TRBJ1-5 TRBV7-3 TGTGCCAGCAGCAAGGGACAGGGAATAAGCAATCAGCCCCAGCATTTT CASSKGQGISNQPQHF
few . TRBJ1-5 TRBV5-6 TGTGCCAGCAGCTTAGCGGGAGTAAGTGACATCAGACAGCCCCAGCATTTT CASSLAGVSDIRQPQHF
. . TRBJ2-1 TRBV11-2 TGTGCCAGCAGCTTAGTCCCAGGGCTAGGTGAGCAGTTCTTC CASSLVPGLGEQFF
few TRBD2 TRBJ2-2 TRBV6-2/TRBV6-3 TGTGCCAGCAGCAACGCGGGGGGGCCCACCGGGGAGCTGTTTTTT CASSNAGGPTGELFF
once TRBD1 TRBJ1-5 TRBV4-1 TGCGCCAGCAGCCAAGGATCGACAGGGGATCAGCCCCAGCATTTT CASSQGSTGDQPQHF
few TRBD2 TRBJ2-3 TRBV9 TGTGCCAGCAGCGCCAGCGGGGCCGCAGATACGCAGTATTTT CASSASGAADTQYF
. TRBD2 TRBJ2-2 TRBV4-2 TGTGCCAGCAGCCAAGATCGGGGGGACCTGAACACCGGGGAGCTGTTTTTT CASSQDRGDLNTGELFF